This T cell receptor beta chain was identified during a study of T cell responses to AZD1222 COVID-19 vaccine. Looked up from germline, CDR1 is SGHAT and CDR2 is FQNNGV. The CDR3 spans 14 residues. V was pared by 3 bases and J by 3 bases, with 10 bases between. A word on this clone: No antigen is known for it.

The data were produced by immunoSEQ multiplex PCR, yet TCRdb's version contains in-frame clones alone and is incomplete. Altogether hundreds of thousands of clones are present, about 93% being singletons, with the ten largest covering around 1%. General study results and limits: AZD1222 recipients seropositive at baseline numbered only five to seven.

The sequence was obtained from an adult in good health. This specimen was peripheral blood, taken on day 0 of MenACWY control vaccination. The chain links TRBV11-2 to TRBJ2-3; D may be TRBD1 (6 bases). CDR3 amino acids: CASSLGAPTDTQYF. The DNA of the CDR3 is TGTGCCAGCAGCTTGGGGGCCCCAACAGATACGCAGTATTTT.